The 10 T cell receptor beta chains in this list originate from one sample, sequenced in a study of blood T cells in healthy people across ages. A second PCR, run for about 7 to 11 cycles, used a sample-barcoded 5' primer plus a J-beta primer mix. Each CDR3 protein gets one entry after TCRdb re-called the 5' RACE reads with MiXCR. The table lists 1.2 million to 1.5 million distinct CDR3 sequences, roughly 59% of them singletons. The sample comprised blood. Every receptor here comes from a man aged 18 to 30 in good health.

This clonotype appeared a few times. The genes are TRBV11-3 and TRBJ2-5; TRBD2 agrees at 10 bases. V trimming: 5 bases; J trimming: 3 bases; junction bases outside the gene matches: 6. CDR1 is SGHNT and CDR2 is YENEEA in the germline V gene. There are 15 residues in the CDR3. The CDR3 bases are TGTGCCAGCAGCCCCGGGACTAGCGCCAAAGAGACCCAGTACTTC. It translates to CASSPGTSAKETQYF.

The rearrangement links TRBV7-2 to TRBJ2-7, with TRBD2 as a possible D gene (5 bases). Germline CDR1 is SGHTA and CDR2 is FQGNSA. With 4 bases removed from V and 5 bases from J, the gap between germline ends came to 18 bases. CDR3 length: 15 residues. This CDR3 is CASSSPEESFDEQYF. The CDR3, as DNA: TGTGCCAGCAGCTCCCCGGAGGAGAGTTTCGACGAGCAGTACTTC.

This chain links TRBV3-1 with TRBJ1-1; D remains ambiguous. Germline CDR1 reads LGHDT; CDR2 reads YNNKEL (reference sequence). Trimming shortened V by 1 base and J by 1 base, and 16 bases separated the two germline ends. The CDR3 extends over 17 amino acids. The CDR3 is CASSQVSLNPGNTEAFF. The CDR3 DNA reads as TGTGCCAGCAGCCAAGTGAGTCTCAACCCGGGGAACACTGAAGCTTTCTTT.

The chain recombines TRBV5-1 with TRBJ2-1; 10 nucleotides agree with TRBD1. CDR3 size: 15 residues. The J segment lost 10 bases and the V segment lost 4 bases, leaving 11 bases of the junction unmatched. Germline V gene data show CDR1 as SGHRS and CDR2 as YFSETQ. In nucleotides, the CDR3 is TGCGCCAGCAGCCCGGGACAGGGGCTTTTTGGGGAGCAGTTCTTC. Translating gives CASSPGQGLFGEQFF. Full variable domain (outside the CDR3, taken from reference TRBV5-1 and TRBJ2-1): KAGVTQTPRYLIKTRGQQVTLSCSPISGHRSVSWYQQTPGQGLQFLFEYFSETQRNKGNFPGRFSGRQFSNSRSEMNVSTLELGDSALYLCASSPGQGLFGEQFFGPGTRLTVL.

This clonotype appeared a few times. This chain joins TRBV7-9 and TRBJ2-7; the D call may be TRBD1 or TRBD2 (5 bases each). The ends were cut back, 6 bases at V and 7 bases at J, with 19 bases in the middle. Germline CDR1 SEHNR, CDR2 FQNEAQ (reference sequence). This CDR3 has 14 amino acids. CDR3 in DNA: TGTGCCAGCAGTCAAGACGAGGGGTCGGGAGAGCAGTACTTC. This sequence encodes CASSQDEGSGEQYF.

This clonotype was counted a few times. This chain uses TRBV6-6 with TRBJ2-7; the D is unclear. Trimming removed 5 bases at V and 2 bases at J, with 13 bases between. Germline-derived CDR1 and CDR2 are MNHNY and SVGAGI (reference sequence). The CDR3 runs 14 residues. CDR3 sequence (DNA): TGTGCCAGCAGTGGTCCTAGTGGCCCCTACGAGCAGTACTTC. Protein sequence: CASSGPSGPYEQYF.

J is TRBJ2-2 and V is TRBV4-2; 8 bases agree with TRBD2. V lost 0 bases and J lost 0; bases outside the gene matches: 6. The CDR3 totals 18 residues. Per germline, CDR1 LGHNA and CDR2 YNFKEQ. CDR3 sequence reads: CASSQDLARGANTGELFF. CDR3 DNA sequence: TGTGCCAGCAGCCAAGATTTGGCGCGGGGGGCGAACACCGGGGAGCTGTTTTTT.

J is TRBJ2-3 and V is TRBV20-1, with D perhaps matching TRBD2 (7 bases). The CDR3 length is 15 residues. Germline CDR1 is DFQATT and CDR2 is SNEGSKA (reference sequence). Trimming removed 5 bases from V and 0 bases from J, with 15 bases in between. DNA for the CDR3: TGCAGTGCTGGAGGCGGGGGCGGGAGCACAGATACGCAGTATTTT. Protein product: CSAGGGGGSTDTQYF.

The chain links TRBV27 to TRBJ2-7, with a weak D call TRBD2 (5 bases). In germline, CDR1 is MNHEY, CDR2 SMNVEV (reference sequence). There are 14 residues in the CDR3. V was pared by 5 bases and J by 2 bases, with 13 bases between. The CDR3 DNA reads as TGTGCCAGCAGTCAAAGTCAGCGGACCTACGAGCAGTACTTC. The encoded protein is CASSQSQRTYEQYF.

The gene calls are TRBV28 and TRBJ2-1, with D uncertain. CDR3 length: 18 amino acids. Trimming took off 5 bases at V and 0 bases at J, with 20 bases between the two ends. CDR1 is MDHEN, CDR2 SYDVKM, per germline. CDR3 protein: CASSPVVIGARSYNEQFF. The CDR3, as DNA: TGTGCCAGCAGTCCCGTAGTTATCGGCGCTCGCTCCTACAATGAGCAGTTCTTC.